The present entry profiles one T cell receptor beta chain with its context. Its antigen remains unidentified. The junction had 5 bases not matched to a gene; V was cut back by 4 bases and J by 5 bases. Looked up from germline, CDR1 is SGHRS and CDR2 is YFSETQ. The CDR3 extends over 15 amino acids. This sample is part of a study of cytomegalovirus exposure and HLA in healthy donors. Study-wide results and limits: Within the 95 to 150 validation repertoires, first-cohort TCR clusters tended to co-occur, according to a later analysis. The investigators catalogued 164 TCR beta chains as cytomegalovirus-associated. Reports indicated that the classifier achieved high specificity and sensitivity in diagnosing cytomegalovirus status.

Profiled with immunoSEQ multiplex PCR; TCRdb holds only in-frame clones, not every one. The table has some 130,000 clones, 88% seen once. The material sequenced was PBMCs. The TCR comes from a woman between 18 and 30 years old in good health and CMV-seropositive. The chain is built from TRBV5-1 and TRBJ2-2, with 10 bases fitting TRBD1. In nucleotides, the CDR3 is TGCGCCAGCAGCCCCGGGACAGGGGTAACCGGGGAGCTGTTTTTT. Translating it yields CASSPGTGVTGELFF. The whole variable domain, remainder taken from reference TRBV5-1 and TRBJ2-2, is KAGVTQTPRYLIKTRGQQVTLSCSPISGHRSVSWYQQTPGQGLQFLFEYFSETQRNKGNFPGRFSGRQFSNSRSEMNVSTLELGDSALYLCASSPGTGVTGELFFGEGSRLTVL.